Listed below are T cell receptor beta chains from one sample, sequenced in a study of beta chain features in type 1 diabetes. This table comes from immunoSEQ multiplex PCR, and its TCRdb copy is limited to in-frame clones, with some not included. The sample lists some 240,000 clones, approximately 16% occurring once. Sequencing was carried out using naive CD4+ T cells from blood. The source is a man between 25 and 39 years old with type 1 diabetes. Both conserved end residues are part of each CDR3. D genes are given only for firm matches. Size tells how often a clone was seen (once, few, many) or the class of an expanded clone, and some rows leave it out.

J gene | D gene | CDR3 length | clone size | V gene | CDR3 protein | CDR3 DNA
TRBJ2-5 | TRBD1 | 14 | - | TRBV7-9 | CASSPGTVQETQYF | TGTGCCAGCAGCCCCGGGACAGTCCAAGAGACCCAGTACTTC
TRBJ2-3 | TRBD2 | 17 | - | TRBV7-2 | CASSFLAGGPGTDTQYF | TGTGCCAGCAGTTTCCTAGCGGGAGGGCCCGGCACAGATACGCAGTATTTT
TRBJ2-1 | - | 13 | - | TRBV29-1 | CSVDGVGIHEQFF | TGCAGCGTCGATGGGGTAGGGATCCATGAGCAGTTCTTC
TRBJ2-1 | - | 13 | few | TRBV28 | CASSSGYMDEQFF | TGTGCCAGCAGTTCCGGATACATGGATGAGCAGTTCTTC
TRBJ1-1 | - | 15 | - | TRBV29-1 | CSVVLWAITGTEAFF | TGCAGCGTTGTCCTCTGGGCCATCACGGGCACTGAAGCTTTCTTT
TRBJ2-3 | TRBD1 | 17 | few | TRBV5-1 | CASSSLSGTGVADTQYF | TGCGCCAGCAGCTCCCTTTCCGGGACAGGGGTGGCAGATACGCAGTATTTT
TRBJ1-4 | - | 14 | - | TRBV29-1 | CSVEGTQGREKLFF | TGCAGCGTTGAAGGAACACAGGGTAGAGAAAAACTGTTTTTT
TRBJ1-4 | TRBD1 | 16 | few | TRBV30 | CAWSGRQGGNFEKLFF | TGTGCCTGGAGTGGACGACAGGGGGGTAATTTTGAAAAACTGTTTTTT
TRBJ2-2 | - | 14 | few | TRBV7-9 | CASRSGSNTGELFF | TGTGCCAGCAGGTCGGGATCGAACACCGGGGAGCTGTTTTTT
TRBJ2-3 | - | 12 | few | TRBV29-1 | CSVVLGGDTQYF | TGCAGCGTTGTACTCGGCGGGGATACGCAGTATTTT
TRBJ2-5 | TRBD2 | 17 | - | TRBV4-2 | CASSQASSGRFQETQYF | TGTGCCAGCAGCCAAGCGTCTAGCGGGAGGTTCCAAGAGACCCAGTACTTC
TRBJ2-5 | - | 15 | few | TRBV2 | CASSEVNFQLETQYF | TGTGCCAGCAGTGAAGTGAACTTCCAATTAGAGACCCAGTACTTC
TRBJ2-1 | - | 12 | few | TRBV28 | CASRLAGNEQFF | TGTGCCAGCAGATTAGCCGGGAATGAGCAGTTCTTC
TRBJ2-7 | - | 14 | - | TRBV7-2 | CASSLAVGTYEQYF | TGTGCCAGCAGCTTAGCTGTGGGCACCTACGAGCAGTACTTC
TRBJ2-5 | - | 13 | - | TRBV27 | CASSFNLRETQYF | TGTGCCAGCAGTTTCAACCTGCGGGAGACCCAGTACTTC
TRBJ1-2 | - | 15 | - | TRBV4-1 | CASSQAWEVGYGYTF | TGCGCCAGCAGCCAAGCTTGGGAGGTGGGCTATGGCTACACCTTC
TRBJ2-1 | - | 12 | - | TRBV19 | CASSILPTEQFF | TGTGCCAGTAGTATCCTTCCTACAGAGCAGTTCTTC
TRBJ2-1 | - | 13 | - | TRBV18 | CASSLGTANEQFF | TGTGCCAGCTCCCTCGGGACCGCGAATGAGCAGTTCTTC
TRBJ2-2 | - | 15 | - | TRBV5-1 | CASTPRGSNTGELFF | TGCGCCAGCACCCCCCGGGGCTCCAACACCGGGGAGCTGTTTTTT
TRBJ2-5 | TRBD2 | 14 | - | TRBV29-1 | CSALGGSGQETQYF | TGCAGCGCCTTGGGGGGGTCGGGGCAAGAGACCCAGTACTTC
TRBJ1-2 | - | 11 | few | TRBV29-1 | CSVEQGDGYTF | TGCAGCGTTGAACAGGGTGATGGCTACACCTTC
TRBJ2-1 | - | 15 | few | TRBV7-3 | CASSAGLLTYNEQFF | TGTGCCAGCAGCGCTGGACTGCTCACCTACAATGAGCAGTTCTTC
TRBJ2-2 | - | 15 | - | TRBV7-2 | CASSPGLTGTGELFF | TGTGCCAGCAGCCCAGGGCTGACGGGCACCGGGGAGCTGTTTTTT
TRBJ2-7 | TRBD1 | 15 | few | TRBV15 | CATSRDGQGTPEQYF | TGTGCCACCAGCAGAGATGGACAGGGGACCCCTGAGCAGTACTTC
TRBJ2-5 | - | 14 | few | TRBV5-1 | CASSLEGSQETQYF | TGCGCCAGCAGCTTGGAGGGGTCCCAAGAGACCCAGTACTTC
TRBJ2-7 | - | 13 | - | TRBV27 | CASSSTPSYEQYF | TGTGCCAGCAGTTCGACCCCTTCCTACGAGCAGTACTTC